A selection of T cell receptor beta chains follows, all from one sample in a study of blood T cell repertoires in COVID-19. The method was immunoSEQ multiplex PCR; TCRdb's version includes in-frame clones alone and lacks a portion of them. Of about 220,000 clones listed, approximately 80% are singletons. The material sequenced was peripheral blood. The receptor set was obtained from a woman aged 55-69 years who had recovered from COVID-19. Each CDR3 is given with its conserved first and last residue. D genes are given only for firm matches. Some rows mark clone size as missing; the rest say once, few, many or name a class of expanded clone.

size | D | J | V | CDR3 | DNA
NA | NA | TRBJ1-6 | TRBV30 | CAWSASGGSRAPLHF | TGTGCCTGGAGTGCCTCGGGGGGGAGTCGGGCACCCCTCCACTTT
NA | NA | TRBJ1-5 | TRBV5-5 | CASSLARQGSNQPQHF | TGTGCCAGCAGCTTGGCCAGGCAGGGGAGCAATCAGCCCCAGCATTTT
NA | NA | TRBJ2-6 | TRBV5-4 | CASSRNLYAGSGANVLTF | TGTGCCAGCAGCAGAAATCTATACGCCGGCTCTGGGGCCAACGTCCTGACTTTC
NA | NA | TRBJ1-2 | TRBV9 | CASSSSTPRGPNPSVGYTF | TGTGCCAGCAGCTCCAGTACACCCAGGGGACCTAACCCTTCGGTTGGCTACACCTTC
NA | TRBD1 | TRBJ1-4 | TRBV29-1 | CSVVTGGQKLFF | TGCAGCGTTGTAACAGGGGGCCAAAAACTGTTTTTT
NA | NA | TRBJ2-7 | TRBV9 | CASSVAGGPTIYEQYF | TGTGCCAGCAGCGTAGCGGGCGGGCCTACGATCTACGAGCAGTACTTC
NA | NA | TRBJ2-1 | TRBV7-3 | CASRWRGLSYNEQFF | TGTGCCAGTCGTTGGCGGGGGCTATCCTACAATGAGCAGTTCTTC
NA | NA | TRBJ1-1 | TRBV19 | CASSMSAGRAEAFF | TGTGCCAGTAGTATGTCGGCGGGGCGGGCTGAAGCTTTCTTT
NA | NA | TRBJ2-3 | TRBV10-3 | CAISEYEGTQYF | TGTGCCATCAGTGAGTACGAGGGTACGCAGTATTTT
NA | TRBD1 | TRBJ2-3 | TRBV2 | CASSEDRGTDTQYF | TGTGCCAGCAGTGAAGACAGGGGTACAGATACGCAGTATTTT
once | TRBD1 | TRBJ2-7 | TRBV9 | CASSVGGTGYEQYF | TGTGCCAGCAGCGTAGGTGGGACAGGCTACGAGCAGTACTTC
NA | TRBD1 | TRBJ1-1 | TRBV28 | CASSLPGGTEAFF | TGTGCCAGCAGTTTACCAGGGGGCACTGAAGCTTTCTTT
NA | NA | TRBJ2-7 | TRBV5-1 | CASTPGDGSGEQYF | TGCGCCAGCACCCCCGGGGATGGCTCTGGCGAGCAGTACTTC
NA | NA | TRBJ2-6 | TRBV5-6 | CASSFPGYGANVLTF | TGTGCCAGCAGCTTCCCGGGGTATGGGGCCAACGTCCTGACTTTC
NA | NA | TRBJ2-3 | TRBV19 | CASSNPGGISTDTQYF | TGTGCCAGTAGCAACCCAGGGGGGATCAGCACAGATACGCAGTATTTT
NA | TRBD2 | TRBJ2-5 | TRBV24-1 | CATSDPAGGETQYF | TGTGCCACCAGTGATCCAGCGGGGGGAGAGACCCAGTACTTC